This TCR beta chain was retrieved from a study of cytomegalovirus exposure and HLA in healthy donors. Germline V gene data show CDR1 as SNHLY and CDR2 as FYNNEI. The CDR3 loop spans 16 amino acids. The V gene end was trimmed by 1 base and the J gene end by 0 bases; junction bases not matched to a gene: 2. It was with 60 Vbeta and 13 Jbeta primers that the PCR ran. Assay used: immunoSEQ multiplex PCR; TCRdb lists only in-frame clones, some missing. The sample carries approximately 44,000 clones, 81% recorded once. This clone was seen more than once but under ten times. The receptor was derived from a man aged 50 or older in good health and CMV-seronegative. The rearrangement links TRBV2 to TRBJ1-3; 8 bases fit TRBD1. The specimen was PBMCs. The CDR3 spells CASSEGTGNSGNTIYF. CDR3 in DNA: TGTGCCAGCAGTGAAGGGACAGGGAACTCTGGAAACACCATATATTTT.